The rows below give T cell receptor beta chains drawn from one sample of a study of T cell responses to AZD1222 COVID-19 vaccine. Only in-frame clones appear in the TCRdb table, and some are missing; sequencing was by immunoSEQ multiplex PCR. The data hold over 100,000 clones, with around 87% observed a single time. This material consisted of peripheral blood, taken 28 days after the second AZD1222 dose. All receptors come from an adult who received the AZD1222 COVID-19 vaccine. CDR3s include the opening cysteine and the closing phenylalanine or tryptophan. D genes are given only for firm matches.

.,TRBV6-2/TRBV6-3,TRBJ1-5,CASSYSMWGRQPQHF,TGTGCCAGCAGTTACTCGATGTGGGGTCGTCAGCCCCAGCATTTT
.,TRBV19,TRBJ1-5,CASTPLGISNQPQHF,TGTGCCAGTACCCCACTGGGCATAAGCAATCAGCCCCAGCATTTT
TRBD2,TRBV2,TRBJ2-5,CASSDEAGGRETQYF,TGTGCCAGCAGTGATGAGGCGGGGGGACGAGAGACCCAGTACTTC
TRBD2,TRBV7-2,TRBJ2-3,CASSYRLAGGLSDTQYF,TGTGCCAGCAGCTACCGACTAGCGGGGGGTTTATCAGATACGCAGTATTTT
.,TRBV27,TRBJ2-3,CASSLSLGISTDTQYF,TGTGCCAGCAGTTTAAGCTTGGGGATTAGCACAGATACGCAGTATTTT
.,TRBV5-1,TRBJ1-2,CASSLGGQTYGYTF,TGCGCCAGCAGCTTGGGAGGACAGACATATGGCTACACCTTC
.,TRBV12-3/TRBV12-4,TRBJ1-2,CASSTWGGDGYTF,TGTGCCAGCAGTACCTGGGGTGGAGATGGCTACACCTTC
.,TRBV7-2,TRBJ2-1,CASSLAFRGGDEQFF,TGTGCCAGCAGCTTAGCCTTTAGGGGTGGCGATGAGCAGTTCTTC
.,TRBV6-2/TRBV6-3,TRBJ2-5,CASSQRTLRGAQETQYF,TGTGCCAGCAGTCAACGGACACTCCGCGGGGCCCAAGAGACCCAGTACTTC
TRBD2,TRBV4-3,TRBJ2-3,CASSQDHGGDPTDTQYF,TGCGCCAGCAGCCAAGATCACGGGGGGGACCCCACAGATACGCAGTATTTT